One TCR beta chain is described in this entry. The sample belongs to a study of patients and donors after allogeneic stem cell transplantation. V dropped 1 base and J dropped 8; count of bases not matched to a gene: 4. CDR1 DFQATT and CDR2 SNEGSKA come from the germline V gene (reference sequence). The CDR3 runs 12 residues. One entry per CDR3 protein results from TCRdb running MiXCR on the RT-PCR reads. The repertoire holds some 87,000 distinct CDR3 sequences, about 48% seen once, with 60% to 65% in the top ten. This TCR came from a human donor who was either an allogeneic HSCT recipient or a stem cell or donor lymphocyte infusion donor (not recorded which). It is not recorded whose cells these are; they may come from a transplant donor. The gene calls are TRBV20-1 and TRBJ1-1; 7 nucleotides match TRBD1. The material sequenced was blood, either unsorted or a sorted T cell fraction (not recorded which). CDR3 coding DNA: TGCAGTGCTAGAGGGGACAGCCCAGAAGCTTTCTTT. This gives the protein CSARGDSPEAFF.